This T cell receptor (beta chain) is drawn from a study of T cells in Graves' hyperthyroidism and ophthalmopathy. Overall study context: Blood from the periphery was taken at initial diagnosis, before any treatment. Study-level results: Before onset, ophthalmopathy was predicted by the model a median around 6.2 months earlier.

The CDR3 contains 11 residues. The ends were cut back, 10 bases at V and 1 base at J, with 7 bases in the middle. Germline loops: CDR1 MNHEY, CDR2 SMNVEV (reference sequence). This blood was taken when hyperthyroidism was first diagnosed, before any ophthalmopathy symptoms existed. The investigators amplified TCR beta CDR3 regions from RNA transcripts. The HTBI primer set served for first-round RT-PCR of the TCR CDR3. TCRdb recomputed calls from the multiplex PCR reads with MiXCR, one row per CDR3 protein. The sample includes around 260,000 distinct CDR3 sequences, under 30% seen only once; the top ten take approximately 30%. This clonotype has a count of ten or more. The target antigen is unknown.

V and J are TRBV27 and TRBJ1-1; D is uncertain. The specimen was blood. The receptor was isolated from a man aged 35-49 years with Graves' hyperthyroidism that later progressed to Graves' ophthalmopathy. CDR3 protein: CATGKNTEAFF. Written as DNA, the CDR3 is TGTGCCACTGGAAAGAACACTGAAGCTTTCTTT.